The T cell receptor beta chain under discussion was sequenced for a study of T-cell memory formation after mild COVID-19. Whole-study findings and limits: CD4+ bias marked clones expanding day 15 to 37, unlike balanced contracting clones.

This CDR3 spans 17 amino acids. Per germline, CDR1 MDHEN and CDR2 SYDVKM. With 3 bases clipped from V and 1 base from J, the junction kept 6 bases outside the gene matches. TCRalpha and TCRbeta libraries used 5'RACE with constant-segment primers and UMIs. TCRdb re-analysed the 5' RACE reads in MiXCR, keeping a single row per CDR3 protein. The top ten hold 10% to 15% of the sample, which has hundreds of thousands of distinct CDR3 sequences, less than 25% seen once. This clonotype has more than one count but fewer than ten. The antigen is undetermined. The receptor was derived from an adult woman who had mild COVID-19 (a few samples of this study predate the infection). Cell type and time point are not known. The chain combines TRBV28 with TRBJ2-6, with 7 bases matching TRBD1. Sequenced: PBMCs or a T cell subset sorted from them (not recorded which). Written as DNA, the CDR3 is TGTGCCAGCAGTTTTCCTTCAGGGGGTTCTGGGGCCAACGTCCTGACTTTC. Translating it yields CASSFPSGGSGANVLTF. Combining the CDR3 with reference TRBV28 and TRBJ2-6 gives the whole variable domain DVKVTQSSRYLVKRTGEKVFLECVQDMDHENMFWYRQDPGLGLRLIYFSYDVKMKEKGDIPEGYSVSREKKERFSLILESASTNQTSMYLCASSFPSGGSGANVLTFGAGSRLTVL.